What follows are 25 T cell receptor beta chains derived from one specimen sequenced in a study of tumor-infiltrating lymphocytes in localized non-small cell lung cancer. Only in-frame clones appear in the TCRdb table, and some are missing; sequencing was by immunoSEQ multiplex PCR. This table holds 7,000 or so clones, less than 75% found once. The sequenced sample consisted of lung tumor tissue. These receptors came from a human donor with non-small cell lung cancer.

The chain is built from TRBV6-1 and TRBJ1-6, with a weak D call TRBD1 (5 bases). The germline V gene has CDR1 MNHNS and CDR2 SASEGT. This CDR3 comprises 17 residues. The V and J ends lost 4 bases and 7 bases respectively, with 20 bases between them. DNA for the CDR3: TGTGCCAGCAGTGCTTCCGGGACCGCCGCCGTAAATTCACCCCTCCACTTT. Residues: CASSASGTAAVNSPLHF.

As to this clone: Other DNA sequences in the same sample also yield this CDR3. The chain combines TRBV14 with TRBJ1-6, with D uncertain. CDR3 size: 15 residues. Looked up from germline, CDR1 is SGHDN and CDR2 is FVKESK. V was pared by 1 base and J by 1 base, with 5 bases between. CDR3 protein: CASSQGGSYNSPLHF. The CDR3 bases are TGTGCCAGCAGCCAAGGTGGTTCCTATAATTCACCCCTCCACTTT.

V and J are TRBV11-2 and TRBJ1-2, with 7 bases matching TRBD1. The J segment lost 1 base and the V segment lost 5 bases, leaving 7 bases of the junction unmatched. CDR1 is SGHAT, CDR2 FQNNGV, per germline. CDR3 length equals 15 residues. The CDR3 loop is CASSSQAGGNYGYTF. The CDR3 DNA reads as TGTGCCAGCAGCAGCCAGGCAGGGGGTAACTATGGCTACACCTTC.

In this sample, this clone turned up once. This sequence joins TRBV11-2 and TRBJ2-7; 9 nucleotides match TRBD2. The CDR3 is made up of 15 amino acids. Per germline, CDR1 SGHAT and CDR2 FQNNGV. V lost 2 bases to trimming and J lost 5 bases; unmatched junction nucleotides: 7. The CDR3 nucleotides are TGTGCCAGCAGCTTAAACGTGGGACTAGCAGACGAGCAGTACTTC. It codes for CASSLNVGLADEQYF.

The chain combines TRBV5-6 with TRBJ1-1; the D is unclear. CDR3 length: 16 amino acids. The germline V gene encodes CDR1 SGHDT and CDR2 YYEEEE. The V end was cut by 0 bases, the J end by 4 bases, with 16 bases between. The CDR3 region is CASSLVRTVAGTEAFF. CDR3 sequence (DNA): TGTGCCAGCAGCTTGGTCAGAACAGTCGCTGGCACTGAAGCTTTCTTT.

The chain recombines TRBV20-1 with TRBJ1-2; D is uncertain. The CDR3 contains 11 residues. Germline assignment: CDR1 DFQATT and CDR2 SNEGSKA (reference sequence). V was clipped by 1 base and J by 3 bases, with 3 bases between them. CDR3 nucleotide sequence: TGCAGTGCTAGAGTCGACTATGGCTACACCTTC. It is translated as CSARVDYGYTF.

There are a few counts of this clone. This chain links TRBV21-1 with TRBJ2-7; the table's D call of TRBD1 was not tested on the DNA. TRBV21-1 is termed a pseudogene. CDR3 length: 14 residues. The CDR3 loop is CASSSGTGIYEQYF. CDR3 nucleotide sequence: TGTGCCAGCAGCAGCGGGACAGGGATCTACGAGCAGTACTTC.

V is TRBV6-1 and J is TRBJ1-6; no clear D gene. This CDR3 region has 14 residues. In germline, CDR1 is MNHNS, CDR2 SASEGT. Between the trimmed V and J ends, which lost 4 bases and 8 bases, there was a span of 12 bases. In DNA form, the CDR3 reads TGTGCCAGCAGTGGAGGACGGGAGTATTCACCCCTCCACTTT. Protein sequence: CASSGGREYSPLHF.

This chain links TRBV29-1 with TRBJ1-2; unclear D gene. V was cut by 4 bases and J by 6 bases, with 9 bases left in between. The CDR3 sequence is 11 residues long. Germline-derived CDR1 and CDR2 are SQVTM and ANQGSEA. DNA of the CDR3: TGCAGCGTTGGCTTTCAGGATGGCTACACCTTC. This gives the protein CSVGFQDGYTF.

The chain couples TRBV11-2 to TRBJ2-3; the D gene is possibly TRBD2 (5 bases). This CDR3 spans 16 amino acids. The V gene's germline CDR1 is SGHAT and CDR2 FQNNGV. The V and J ends lost 0 bases and 0 bases respectively, with 10 bases between them. The CDR3 reads CASSLDGEISTDTQYF. The CDR3 bases are TGTGCCAGCAGCTTAGACGGGGAAATTAGCACAGATACGCAGTATTTT.

This clone was observed a single time. This chain uses TRBV7-9 with TRBJ1-2; 9 bases are shared with TRBD1. The V and J ends lost 5 bases and 7 bases, in that order; junction bases with no gene match: 11. The CDR3 contains 15 residues. Germline CDR1 and CDR2: SEHNR and FQNEAQ (reference sequence). DNA of the CDR3: TGTGCCAGCAGCCAAGGGGGGACAGGGTTTGTTGGCTACACCTTC. It is translated as CASSQGGTGFVGYTF.

This rearrangement joins TRBV2 to TRBJ1-5; 7 positions agree with TRBD1. The CDR3 has 14 residues. Germline loops: CDR1 SNHLY, CDR2 FYNNEI. V shed 6 bases and J 2 bases; nucleotides not matched to a gene: 4. Here the CDR3 reads CASRDGTGNQPQHF. The CDR3 region has the DNA TGTGCCAGCAGAGATGGGACAGGCAATCAGCCCCAGCATTTT.

The rearrangement joins TRBV13 to TRBJ2-5; D gene unclear. The J call may not be correct, given that the DNA end is closer to TRBJ2-7. The CDR3 totals 13 residues. Germline values: CDR1 PRHDT, CDR2 FYEKMQ (reference sequence). CDR3 in amino acids: CASSSYSPYEQYF. The CDR3 region has the DNA TGTGCCAGCAGTTCGTACAGTCCCTACGAGCAGTACTTC.

This rearrangement joins TRBV19 to TRBJ1-6, with D uncertain. CDR1 is LNHDA, CDR2 SQIVND, per germline (reference sequence). V was trimmed by 3 bases and J by 8 bases, leaving 8 bases between them. There are 13 residues in the CDR3. CDR3 region: CASSIWSYSPLHF. As DNA, the CDR3 is TGTGCCAGTAGTATTTGGAGTTATTCACCCCTCCACTTT.

This chain links TRBV2 with TRBJ2-3; D ambiguous. This CDR3 region has 13 residues. Germline loops: CDR1 SNHLY, CDR2 FYNNEI. Trimming took off 0 bases at V and 6 bases at J, with 7 bases between the two ends. The CDR3 region is CASSEALQDTQYF. The CDR3 region has the DNA TGTGCCAGCAGTGAAGCGCTACAGGATACGCAGTATTTT.

V is TRBV11-2 and J is TRBJ2-3; D not certain. Between the trimmed V and J ends, which lost 0 bases and 0 bases, there was a span of 10 bases. CDR3 length: 16 amino acids. Germline values: CDR1 SGHAT, CDR2 FQNNGV. CDR3 DNA sequence: TGTGCCAGCAGCTTAGATGGGTCAACTAGCACAGATACGCAGTATTTT. Residues: CASSLDGSTSTDTQYF. The full variable domain, with the rest looked up from reference TRBV11-2 and TRBJ2-3, is EAGVAQSPRYKIIEKRQSVAFWCNPISGHATLYWYQQILGQGPKLLIQFQNNGVVDDSQLPKDRFSAERLKGVDSTLKIQPAKLEDSAVYLCASSLDGSTSTDTQYFGPGTRLTVL.

This clone has just a few counts. The chain uses TRBV11-3 and TRBJ2-1, with TRBD1 matching over 8 bases. Germline CDR1 reads SGHNT; CDR2 reads YENEEA. The length of the CDR3 is 14 residues. J was trimmed by 9 bases and V by 5 bases; bases with no gene match: 9. The CDR3, as DNA: TGTGCCAGCAGCCCGGGGACAGGTGGGATTGAGCAGTTCTTC. Translated: CASSPGTGGIEQFF.

The rearrangement links TRBV30 to TRBJ1-1; the D gene is possibly TRBD1 (6 bases). Germline V gives CDR1 GTSNPN, CDR2 SVGIG (reference sequence). V was cut by 7 bases and J by 0 bases, with 24 bases left in between. This CDR3 spans 17 amino acids. DNA for the CDR3: TGTGCCTCCAATACCCCAAAGGGGGGGGACATGAACACTGAAGCTTTCTTT. Encoded protein: CASNTPKGGDMNTEAFF.

This clone was observed once. The chain combines TRBV6-1 with TRBJ2-4, with 10 bases lining up with TRBD1. V lost 4 bases, J lost 7 bases, and 13 bases stayed unmatched. The CDR3 runs to 17 residues. Per germline, CDR1 MNHNS and CDR2 SASEGT. The CDR3 sequence is CASSATGGLDGGNIQYF. The CDR3 bases are TGTGCCAGCAGTGCGACAGGGGGCTTAGATGGAGGTAACATTCAGTACTTC.

By share of the sample, this clone is medium-sized. This sequence joins TRBV5-6 and TRBJ1-6; D gene ambiguous. Germline CDR1 SGHDT, CDR2 YYEEEE. There are 13 residues in the CDR3. Trimming removed 6 bases from V and 10 bases from J, with 14 bases in between. The CDR3 bases are TGTGCCAGCACCTCAGGAGTACGGTCACCCCTCCACTTT. This translates into CASTSGVRSPLHF.

In its sample, this clone was seen a few times. The chain employs TRBV7-9 and TRBJ1-1; D call uncertain. V lost 0 bases and J lost 6, with 8 bases in between. This CDR3 comprises 13 residues. The germline V gene has CDR1 SEHNR and CDR2 FQNEAQ (reference sequence). The DNA for the CDR3 is TGTGCCAGCAGCTTAGCACGGGAATCTGAAGCTTTCTTT. It yields the protein CASSLARESEAFF.

The J gene is TRBJ2-2, the V gene TRBV5-1, with D uncertain. The CDR3 is made up of 14 amino acids. CDR1 SGHRS and CDR2 YFSETQ come from the germline V gene. Between the trimmed V and J ends, which lost 0 bases and 3 bases, there was a span of 6 bases. CDR3 in DNA: TGCGCCAGCAGCTTGGTAACAGACACCGGGGAGCTGTTTTTT. It encodes CASSLVTDTGELFF.

J is TRBJ2-3 and V is TRBV5-4, with D possibly matching TRBD2 (5 bases). CDR3 length: 13 residues. Germline V CDR1 and CDR2: SGHNT, YYREEE (reference sequence). V lost 2 bases to trimming and J lost 5 bases, with 9 bases between them. CDR3 sequence reads: CASSLTSGDTQYF. CDR3 DNA sequence: TGTGCCAGCAGCTTAACTAGTGGAGATACGCAGTATTTT.

This chain uses TRBV7-6 with TRBJ2-1, with D uncertain. CDR1 and CDR2 (germline): SGHVS, FNYEAQ. V lost 0 bases, J lost 8 bases, and 5 bases lay in between. This CDR3 region has 12 residues. CDR3 bases: TGTGCCAGCAGCTTAGCTCGAGATGAGCAGTTCTTC. This codes for CASSLARDEQFF.

V and J are TRBV4-2 and TRBJ1-2, with TRBD1 matching over 8 bases. Per the germline V gene, CDR1 is LGHNA and CDR2 is YNFKEQ. This CDR3 contains 14 residues. V was pared by 3 bases and J by 8 bases, with 8 bases of the junction left unmatched. DNA for the CDR3: TGTGCCAGCAGCCACAGGGGGCTCGCAGAAGGCTACACCTTC. It codes for CASSHRGLAEGYTF.